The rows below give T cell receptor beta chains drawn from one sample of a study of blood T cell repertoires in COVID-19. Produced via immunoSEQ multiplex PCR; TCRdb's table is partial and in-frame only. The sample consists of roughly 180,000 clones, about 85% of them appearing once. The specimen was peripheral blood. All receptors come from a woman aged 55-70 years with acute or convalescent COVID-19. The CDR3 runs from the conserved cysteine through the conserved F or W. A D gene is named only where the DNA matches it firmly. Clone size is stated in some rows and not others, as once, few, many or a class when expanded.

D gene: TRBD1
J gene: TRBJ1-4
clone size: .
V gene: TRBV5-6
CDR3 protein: CASSSFWTGWSANEKLFF
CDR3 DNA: TGTGCCAGCAGCTCCTTTTGGACAGGGTGGTCAGCTAATGAAAAACTGTTTTTT

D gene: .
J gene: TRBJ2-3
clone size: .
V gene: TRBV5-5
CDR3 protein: CASSLGGADTQYF
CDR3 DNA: TGTGCCAGCAGCCTGGGCGGGGCAGATACGCAGTATTTT

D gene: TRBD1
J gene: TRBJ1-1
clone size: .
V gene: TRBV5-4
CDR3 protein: CASSLAGTVKNTEAFF
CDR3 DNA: TGTGCCAGCAGCTTGGCCGGGACAGTTAAGAACACTGAAGCTTTCTTT

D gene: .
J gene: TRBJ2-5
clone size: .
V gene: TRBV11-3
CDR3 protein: CASSLDWGGETQYF
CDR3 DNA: TGTGCCAGCAGCTTAGATTGGGGAGGAGAGACCCAGTACTTC

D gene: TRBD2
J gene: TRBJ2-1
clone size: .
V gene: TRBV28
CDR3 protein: CASSSGASGINEQFF
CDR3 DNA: TGTGCCAGCAGTTCGGGGGCTAGCGGGATCAATGAGCAGTTCTTC

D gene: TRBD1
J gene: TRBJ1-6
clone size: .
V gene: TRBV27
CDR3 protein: CASSLLGTGSNSPLHF
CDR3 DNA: TGTGCCAGCAGTTTACTCGGGACAGGGAGCAATTCACCCCTCCACTTT

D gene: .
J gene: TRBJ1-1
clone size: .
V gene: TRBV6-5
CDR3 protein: CASRREAGITEAFF
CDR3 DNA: TGTGCCAGCAGGCGGGAAGCCGGTATAACTGAAGCTTTCTTT

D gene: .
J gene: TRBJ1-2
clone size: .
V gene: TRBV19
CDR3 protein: CASSIDYGYTF
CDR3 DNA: TGTGCCAGTAGTATCGACTATGGCTACACCTTC

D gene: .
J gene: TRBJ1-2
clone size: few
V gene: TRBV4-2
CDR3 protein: CASSQDRAVRVGGYTF
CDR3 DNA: TGTGCCAGCAGCCAAGATCGGGCGGTGCGGGTAGGAGGCTACACCTTC

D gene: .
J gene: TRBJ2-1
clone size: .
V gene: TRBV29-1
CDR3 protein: CSVAHSIEQFF
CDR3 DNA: TGCAGCGTTGCCCATAGTATTGAGCAGTTCTTC

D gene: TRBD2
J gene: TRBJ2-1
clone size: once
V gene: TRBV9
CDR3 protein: CASTPSPLAGGEQFF
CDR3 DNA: TGTGCCAGCACTCCCAGCCCGCTAGCGGGAGGTGAGCAGTTCTTC

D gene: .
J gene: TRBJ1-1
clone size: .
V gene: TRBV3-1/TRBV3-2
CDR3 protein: CASSPRRNTEAFF
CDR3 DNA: TGTGCCAGCAGCCCCCGGAGGAACACTGAAGCTTTCTTT

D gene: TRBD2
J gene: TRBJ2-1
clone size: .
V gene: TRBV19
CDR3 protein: CASSISPWSGTRVNEQFF
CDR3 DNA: TGTGCCAGTAGTATATCCCCGTGGTCCGGGACTAGGGTAAATGAGCAGTTCTTC

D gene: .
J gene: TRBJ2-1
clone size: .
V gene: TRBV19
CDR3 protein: CASNGALRMNNEQFF
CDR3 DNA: TGTGCCAGTAACGGAGCACTTCGGATGAACAATGAGCAGTTCTTC

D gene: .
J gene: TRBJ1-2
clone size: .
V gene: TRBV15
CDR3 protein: CATSRGEGYTF
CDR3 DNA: TGTGCCACCAGCAGAGGAGAAGGCTACACCTTC

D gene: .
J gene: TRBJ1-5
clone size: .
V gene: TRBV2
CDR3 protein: CASRGLNQPQHF
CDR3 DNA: TGTGCCAGCAGGGGCCTCAATCAGCCCCAGCATTTT

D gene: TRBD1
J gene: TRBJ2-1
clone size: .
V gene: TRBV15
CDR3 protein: CATSRGSGTGYGYEQFF
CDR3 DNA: TGTGCCACCAGCAGAGGCTCCGGGACAGGGTATGGGTATGAGCAGTTCTTC

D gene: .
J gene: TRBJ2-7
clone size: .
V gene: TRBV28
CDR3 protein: CASTTTMAYEQYF
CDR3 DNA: TGTGCCAGCACCACGACTATGGCCTACGAGCAGTACTTC

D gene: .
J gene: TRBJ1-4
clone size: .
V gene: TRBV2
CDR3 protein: CASRERVLNNEKLFF
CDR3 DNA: TGTGCCAGCAGGGAGCGAGTCCTAAATAATGAAAAACTGTTTTTT

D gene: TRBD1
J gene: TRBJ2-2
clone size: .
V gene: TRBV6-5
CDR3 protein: CASSYRTGRTGELFF
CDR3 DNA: TGTGCCAGCAGTTACCGGACAGGCCGCACCGGGGAGCTGTTTTTT

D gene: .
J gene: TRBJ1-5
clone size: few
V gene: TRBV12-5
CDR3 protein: CASGLSGQPQHF
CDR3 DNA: TGTGCTAGTGGTTTGTCGGGTCAGCCCCAGCATTTT

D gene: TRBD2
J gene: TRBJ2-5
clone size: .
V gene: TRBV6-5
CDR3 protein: CASSYGPGGPLETQYF
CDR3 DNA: TGTGCCAGCAGTTACGGTCCGGGAGGGCCTCTGGAGACCCAGTACTTC

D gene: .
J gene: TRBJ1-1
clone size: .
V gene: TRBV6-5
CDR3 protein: CASSFPGGTEAFF
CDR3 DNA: TGTGCCAGCAGTTTCCCCGGGGGCACTGAAGCTTTCTTT

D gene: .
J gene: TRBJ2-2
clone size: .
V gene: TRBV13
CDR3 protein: CASSSPGDVRKTGELFF
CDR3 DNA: TGTGCCAGCAGCTCCCCGGGGGACGTGCGCAAGACCGGGGAGCTGTTTTTT

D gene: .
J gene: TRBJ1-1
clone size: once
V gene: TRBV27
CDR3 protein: CASRGDTWTEAFF
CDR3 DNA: TGTGCCAGCCGGGGGGACACGTGGACTGAAGCTTTCTTT

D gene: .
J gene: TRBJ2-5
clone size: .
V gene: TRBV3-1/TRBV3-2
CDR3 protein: CASSQNTGRETQYF
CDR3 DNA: TGTGCCAGCAGCCAAAACACAGGGCGAGAGACCCAGTACTTC

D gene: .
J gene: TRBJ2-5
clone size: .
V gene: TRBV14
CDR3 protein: CASSHGTVPYQETQYF
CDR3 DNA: TGTGCCAGCAGCCACGGTACAGTCCCATACCAAGAGACCCAGTACTTC

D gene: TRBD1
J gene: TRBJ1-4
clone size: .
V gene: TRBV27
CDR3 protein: CASRGTGGEKLFF
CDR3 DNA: TGTGCCAGCAGGGGGACAGGGGGAGAAAAACTGTTTTTT

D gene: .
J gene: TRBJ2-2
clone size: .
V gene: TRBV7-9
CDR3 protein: CASSQLNTGELFF
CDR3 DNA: TGTGCCAGCAGCCAACTGAACACCGGGGAGCTGTTTTTT

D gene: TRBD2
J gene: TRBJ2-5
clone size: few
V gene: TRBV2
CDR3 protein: CASTTGLAGSQETQYF
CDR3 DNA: TGTGCCAGCACGACAGGACTAGCGGGCTCCCAAGAGACCCAGTACTTC

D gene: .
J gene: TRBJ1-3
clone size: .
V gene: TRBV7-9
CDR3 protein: CASSLSQGSNTIYF
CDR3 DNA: TGTGCCAGCAGCTTATCGCAGGGGTCAAACACCATATATTTT

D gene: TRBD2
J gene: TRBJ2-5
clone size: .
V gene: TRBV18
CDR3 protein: CASSRGLAGRQETQYF
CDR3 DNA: TGTGCCAGCTCACGCGGGCTAGCGGGAAGACAAGAGACCCAGTACTTC

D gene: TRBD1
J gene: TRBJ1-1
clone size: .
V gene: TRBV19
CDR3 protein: CASSIQGANTEAFF
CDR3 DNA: TGTGCCAGTAGTATACAGGGGGCGAACACTGAAGCTTTCTTT

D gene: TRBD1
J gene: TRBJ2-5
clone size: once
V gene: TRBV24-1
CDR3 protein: CATSAPGQQETQYF
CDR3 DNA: TGTGCCACCAGTGCCCCGGGACAGCAAGAGACCCAGTACTTC

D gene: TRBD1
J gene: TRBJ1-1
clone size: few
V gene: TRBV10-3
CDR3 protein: CAINPTGTRTEAFF
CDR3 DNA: TGTGCCATCAATCCGACAGGGACGCGAACTGAAGCTTTCTTT

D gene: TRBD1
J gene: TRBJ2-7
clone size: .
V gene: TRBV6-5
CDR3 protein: CASGTGQGESYEQYF
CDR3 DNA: TGTGCCAGCGGGACCGGACAGGGCGAGTCCTACGAGCAGTACTTC

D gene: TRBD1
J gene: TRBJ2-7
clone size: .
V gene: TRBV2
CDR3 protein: CASRDRAYEQYF
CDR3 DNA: TGTGCCAGCAGGGACAGGGCCTACGAGCAGTACTTC

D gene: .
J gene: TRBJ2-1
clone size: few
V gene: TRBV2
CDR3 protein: CASSAGARTNEQFF
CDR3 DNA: TGTGCCAGCAGTGCGGGAGCGAGAACCAATGAGCAGTTCTTC

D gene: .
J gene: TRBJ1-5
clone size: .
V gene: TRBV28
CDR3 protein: CASSLEGRGHQPQHF
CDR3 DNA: TGTGCCAGCAGTTTAGAGGGCAGGGGACATCAGCCCCAGCATTTT

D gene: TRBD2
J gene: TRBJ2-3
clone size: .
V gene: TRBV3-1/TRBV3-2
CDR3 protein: CASTLAGTDTQYF
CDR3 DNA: TGTGCCAGCACCCTAGCGGGCACAGATACGCAGTATTTT

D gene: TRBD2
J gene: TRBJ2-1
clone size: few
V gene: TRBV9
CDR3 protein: CASSVGLAGYNEQFF
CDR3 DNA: TGTGCCAGCAGCGTAGGACTAGCCGGCTACAATGAGCAGTTCTTC

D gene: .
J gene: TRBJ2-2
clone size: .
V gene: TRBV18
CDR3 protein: CASSRSPNTGELFF
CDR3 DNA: TGTGCCAGCTCCAGGTCTCCGAACACCGGGGAGCTGTTTTTT

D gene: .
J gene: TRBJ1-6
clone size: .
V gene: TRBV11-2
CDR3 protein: CASSFWDSANSPLHF
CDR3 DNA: TGTGCCAGCAGCTTTTGGGACTCGGCCAATTCACCCCTCCACTTT

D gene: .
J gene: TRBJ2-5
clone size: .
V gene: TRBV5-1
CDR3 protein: CASSLAGIETQYF
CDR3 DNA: TGCGCCAGCAGCTTGGCAGGGATAGAGACCCAGTACTTC

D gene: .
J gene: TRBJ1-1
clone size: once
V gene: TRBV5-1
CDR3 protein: CASSLNGQRNTEAFF
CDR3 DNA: TGCGCCAGCAGCTTAAATGGTCAGCGGAACACTGAAGCTTTCTTT

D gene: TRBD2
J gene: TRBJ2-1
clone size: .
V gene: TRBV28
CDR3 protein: CASVLGLAGGPSEQFF
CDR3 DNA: TGTGCCAGCGTCCTCGGCCTAGCGGGAGGCCCAAGTGAGCAGTTCTTC

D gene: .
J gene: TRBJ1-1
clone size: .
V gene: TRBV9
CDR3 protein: CASSVGWANTEAFF
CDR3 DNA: TGTGCCAGCAGCGTAGGGTGGGCGAACACTGAAGCTTTCTTT

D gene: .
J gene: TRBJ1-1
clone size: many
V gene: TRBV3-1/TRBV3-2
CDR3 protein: CASSQTFNTEAFF
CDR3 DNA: TGTGCCAGCAGCCAGACATTTAACACTGAAGCTTTCTTT

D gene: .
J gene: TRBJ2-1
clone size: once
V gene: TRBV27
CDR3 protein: CASSTLSGPRGQFF
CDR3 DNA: TGTGCCAGCAGTACTCTGTCCGGGCCAAGGGGGCAGTTCTTC

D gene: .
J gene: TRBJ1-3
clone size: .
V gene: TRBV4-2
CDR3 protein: CASSPEESRGRGNTIYF
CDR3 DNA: TGTGCCAGCAGCCCTGAAGAGAGCAGGGGTCGAGGAAACACCATATATTTT

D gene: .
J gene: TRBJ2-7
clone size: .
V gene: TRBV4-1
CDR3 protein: CASSPLRGAKFYEQYF
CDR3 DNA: TGCGCCAGCAGCCCACTCAGGGGCGCCAAATTCTACGAGCAGTACTTC

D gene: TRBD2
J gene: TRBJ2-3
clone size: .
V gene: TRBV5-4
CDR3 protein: CASSFTTSGRPDTQYF
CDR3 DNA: TGTGCCAGCAGCTTTACAACTAGCGGGAGGCCAGATACGCAGTATTTT

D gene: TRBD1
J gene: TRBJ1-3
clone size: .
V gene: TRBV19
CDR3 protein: CASTSRGFPGNTIYF
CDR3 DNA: TGTGCCAGTACTTCCAGGGGGTTCCCTGGAAACACCATATATTTT

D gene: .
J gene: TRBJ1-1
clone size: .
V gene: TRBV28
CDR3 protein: CASLGGPMAFF
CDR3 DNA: TGTGCCAGCCTGGGGGGACCCATGGCTTTCTTT